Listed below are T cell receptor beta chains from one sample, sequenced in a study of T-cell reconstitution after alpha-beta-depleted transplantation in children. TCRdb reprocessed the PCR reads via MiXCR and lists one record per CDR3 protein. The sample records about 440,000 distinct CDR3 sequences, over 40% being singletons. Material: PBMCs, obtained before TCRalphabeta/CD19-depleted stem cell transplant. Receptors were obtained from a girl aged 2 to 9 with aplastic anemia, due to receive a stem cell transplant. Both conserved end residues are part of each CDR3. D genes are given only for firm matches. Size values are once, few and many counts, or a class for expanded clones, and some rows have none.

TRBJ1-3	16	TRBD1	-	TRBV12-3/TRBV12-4	TGTGCCAGCAGCCCGGGACAGGGGGTCGCTGGAAACACCATATATTTT	CASSPGQGVAGNTIYF
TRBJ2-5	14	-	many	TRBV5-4	TGTGCCAGCAGCCAGGAATTCACAAAAGAGACCCAGTACTTC	CASSQEFTKETQYF
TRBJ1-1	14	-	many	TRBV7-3	TGTGCCAGCAGCGCGGGGGCAGGGAACACTGAAGCTTTCTTT	CASSAGAGNTEAFF
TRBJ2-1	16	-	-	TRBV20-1	TGCAGTGCTAGAGATCTTCAGGGCCTCTCCTACAATGAGCAGTTCTTC	CSARDLQGLSYNEQFF
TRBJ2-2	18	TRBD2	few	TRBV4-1	TGCGCCAGCAGCCAAGAGCCTATACTAGCGGGAAACACCGGGGAGCTGTTTTTT	CASSQEPILAGNTGELFF
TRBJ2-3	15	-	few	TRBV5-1	TGCGCCAGCGCAGCCTGGGTCGACAGCACAGATACGCAGTATTTT	CASAAWVDSTDTQYF
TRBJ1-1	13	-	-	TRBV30	TGTGCCTCTCAGACAGTCGAGAACACTGAAGCTTTCTTT	CASQTVENTEAFF
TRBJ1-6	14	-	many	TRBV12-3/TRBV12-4	TGTGCCAGCAGTCTGACCCCGGACAATTCACCCCTCCACTTT	CASSLTPDNSPLHF
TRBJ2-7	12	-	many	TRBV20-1	TGCAGTGGGTCTCGGGGATCCTACGAGCAGTACTTC	CSGSRGSYEQYF
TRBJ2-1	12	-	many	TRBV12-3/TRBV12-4	TGTGCCAGCAGTGGGAATAGTAACGAGCAGTTCTTC	CASSGNSNEQFF
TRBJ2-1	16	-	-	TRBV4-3	TGCGCCAGCAGCCAGCGGACGTCCCCCGGGGGCAATGAGCAGTTCTTC	CASSQRTSPGGNEQFF
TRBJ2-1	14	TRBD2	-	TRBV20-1	TGCAGTGCTTCCGGGACTAGCTCCTACAATGAGCAGTTCTTC	CSASGTSSYNEQFF
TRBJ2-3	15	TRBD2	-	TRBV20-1	TGCAGTGCTAGGCCGGGACTAGCGGGACCGAATACGCAGTATTTT	CSARPGLAGPNTQYF
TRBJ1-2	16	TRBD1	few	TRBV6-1	TGTGCCAGCAGGCCGGGACAGGGTCAAGTGCACTATGGCTACACCTTC	CASRPGQGQVHYGYTF
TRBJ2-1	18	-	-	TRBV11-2	TGTGCCAGCAGCCCTTTTGGGGGAGCGGGTCCATCCCTCAATGAGCAGTTCTTC	CASSPFGGAGPSLNEQFF
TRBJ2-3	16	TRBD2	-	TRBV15	TGTGCCACCAGCAGAGATCCCCGGGGGGGCGCAGATACGCAGTATTTT	CATSRDPRGGADTQYF
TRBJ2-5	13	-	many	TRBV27	TGTGCCAGCAGTTTATACAGACAAGAGACCCAGTACTTC	CASSLYRQETQYF
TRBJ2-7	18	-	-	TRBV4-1	TGCGCCAGCAGCCAAGATCGAGGTGGTACATCGCCCCCGTACGAGCAGTACTTC	CASSQDRGGTSPPYEQYF
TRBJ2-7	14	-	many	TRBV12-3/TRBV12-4	TGTGCCAGCAGTTTACCCCCAGGGTCCTACGAGCAGTACTTC	CASSLPPGSYEQYF
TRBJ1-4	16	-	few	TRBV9	TGTGCCAGCAGCGCCCGGCCAGGGGAGACTAATGAAAAACTGTTTTTT	CASSARPGETNEKLFF
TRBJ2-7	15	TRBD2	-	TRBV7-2	TGTGCCAGTACACTTGCGGGGGTTAGGGCCTACGAGCAGTACTTC	CASTLAGVRAYEQYF
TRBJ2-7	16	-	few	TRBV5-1	TGCGCCAGCAGCGTAGGTCTCGACAGATACACCTACGAGCAGTACTTC	CASSVGLDRYTYEQYF
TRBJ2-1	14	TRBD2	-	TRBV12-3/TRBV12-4	TGTGCCAGCAGGGGACTAGCGGTAAACAATGAGCAGTTCTTC	CASRGLAVNNEQFF
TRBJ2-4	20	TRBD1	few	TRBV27	TGTGCCAGCCGTCCCCTAATATCACAGGGGGAACACGACTTGGGTCTTTTTCAGTACTTC	CASRPLISQGEHDLGLFQYF
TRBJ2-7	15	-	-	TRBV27	TGTGCCAGCAGTCAGACCGGGGGATCAACCTACGAGCAGTACTTC	CASSQTGGSTYEQYF
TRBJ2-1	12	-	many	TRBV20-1	TGCAGTGAGGGACGACTATACAATGAGCAGTTCTTC	CSEGRLYNEQFF
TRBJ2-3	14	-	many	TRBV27	TGTGCCAGCAGTTTGGGGGTAGGTGCAGATACGCAGTATTTT	CASSLGVGADTQYF
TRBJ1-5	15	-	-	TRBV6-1	TGTGCCAGCAGTGGATTCACAGTTAGCAATCAGCCCCAGCATTTT	CASSGFTVSNQPQHF
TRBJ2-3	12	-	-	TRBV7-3	TGTGCCAGCAGCTTAAATGTGGATACGCAGTATTTT	CASSLNVDTQYF
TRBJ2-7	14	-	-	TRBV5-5	TGTGCCAGCAGCTTGTCGGAACGGCCCAGGGAGCAGTACTTC	CASSLSERPREQYF
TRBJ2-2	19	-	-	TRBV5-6	TGTGCCAGCAGCTTCCCTCGCGGGGCGGCCGAGCGTAACACCGGGGAGCTGTTTTTT	CASSFPRGAAERNTGELFF
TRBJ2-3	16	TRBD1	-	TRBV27	TGTGCCAGCAGCGAAAGGACAGGGGCCCGGACAGATACGCAGTATTTT	CASSERTGARTDTQYF
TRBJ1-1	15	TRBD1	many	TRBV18	TGTGCCAGCTCACCAGAACAGGGGAAGAACACTGAAGCTTTCTTT	CASSPEQGKNTEAFF
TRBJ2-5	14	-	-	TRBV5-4	TGTGCCAGCAGCTTGGGCTCGGTACCAGAGACCCAGTACTTC	CASSLGSVPETQYF
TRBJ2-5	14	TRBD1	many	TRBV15	TGTGCCACCAGCAGAGCAGGGGGCCTGGAGACCCAGTACTTC	CATSRAGGLETQYF
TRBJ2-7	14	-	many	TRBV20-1	TGCAGTGCTAGTGGGGGCCAACGGACGCACGAGCAGTACTTC	CSASGGQRTHEQYF
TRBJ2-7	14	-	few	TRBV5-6	TGTGCCAGCAGCGTGGGACGTAGCTCCTACGAGCAGTACTTC	CASSVGRSSYEQYF
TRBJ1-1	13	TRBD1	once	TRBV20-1	TGCAGTGCCCGGACAGGGGGCCTGACTGAAGCTTTCTTT	CSARTGGLTEAFF
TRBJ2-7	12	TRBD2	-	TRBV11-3	TGTGCCAGCAGCTCTAGCGGCGTTGACCAGTACTTC	CASSSSGVDQYF
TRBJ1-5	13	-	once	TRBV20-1	TGCAGTGCTTTTGACAGAAAGAATCAGCCCCAGCATTTT	CSAFDRKNQPQHF
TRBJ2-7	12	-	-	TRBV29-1	TGCAGCGTTGCTAGCACTGGCTACGAGCAGTACTTC	CSVASTGYEQYF
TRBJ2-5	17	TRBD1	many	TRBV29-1	TGCAGCGTCAGCCCATCTCCCGGACAGGGGTTCTCGGAGACCCAGTACTTC	CSVSPSPGQGFSETQYF
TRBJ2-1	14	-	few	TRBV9	TGTGCCAGCAGCGCCCTAGACTGGGCAAAGGAGCAGTTCTTC	CASSALDWAKEQFF
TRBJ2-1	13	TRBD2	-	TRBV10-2	TGCGCCAGCACTAGCGGGAGGGCCTATGAGCAGTTCTTC	CASTSGRAYEQFF
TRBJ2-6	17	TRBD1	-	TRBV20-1	TGCAGTGCCACCAGACAGGGGAGGAGCTCTGGGGCCAACGTCCTGACTTTC	CSATRQGRSSGANVLTF
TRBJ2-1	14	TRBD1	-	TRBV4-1	TGCGCCAGCAGAACCGGGACAGGTTACAATGAGCAGTTCTTC	CASRTGTGYNEQFF
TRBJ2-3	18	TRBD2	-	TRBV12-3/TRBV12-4	TGTGCCAGCAGCCGAATGAGGACTAGCGGAAGTAGCACAGATACGCAGTATTTT	CASSRMRTSGSSTDTQYF
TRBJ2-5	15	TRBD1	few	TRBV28	TGTGCCAGCAGTTTAATGGGACAGGGTCAAGAGACCCAGTACTTC	CASSLMGQGQETQYF
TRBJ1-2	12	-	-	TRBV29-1	TGCAGCGCCGGGGGCGGGAACTATGGCTACACCTTC	CSAGGGNYGYTF
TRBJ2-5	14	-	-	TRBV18	TGTGCCAGCTCACCAGGCGGACAGACGGAGACCCAGTACTTC	CASSPGGQTETQYF
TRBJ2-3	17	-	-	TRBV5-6	TGTGCCAGCAGGATTAGTGGCACGCCGTTCTTAGGGGATACGCAGTATTTT	CASRISGTPFLGDTQYF
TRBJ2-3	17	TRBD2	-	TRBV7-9	TGTGCCAGCAGCTTACTGGCTAGCGGGTTCAGACCAGATACGCAGTATTTT	CASSLLASGFRPDTQYF
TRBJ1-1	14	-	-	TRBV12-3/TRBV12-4	TGTGCCAGCAACCCAACAGGGAGGGACACTGAAGCTTTCTTT	CASNPTGRDTEAFF
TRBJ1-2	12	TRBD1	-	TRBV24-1	TGTGCCACCAGTCGCGGACAGGGGGGCTACACCTTC	CATSRGQGGYTF
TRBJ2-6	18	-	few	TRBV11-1	TGTGCCAGCAGCTTAGTTTTCCAGGGAGCCTCTGGGGCCAACGTCCTGACTTTC	CASSLVFQGASGANVLTF
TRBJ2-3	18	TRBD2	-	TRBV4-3	TGCGCCAGCAGCCAAGAGACCTCGGCGGGAGGGTGGGCAGATACGCAGTATTTT	CASSQETSAGGWADTQYF
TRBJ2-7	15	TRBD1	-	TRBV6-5	TGTGCCAGCAGTTCGACAGGGAAAATTAGCTACGAGCAGTACTTC	CASSSTGKISYEQYF
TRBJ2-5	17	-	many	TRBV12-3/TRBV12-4	TGTGCCAGCAGCCAAGAGAGGAGCGGGTTCGGGAAAGAGACCCAGTACTTC	CASSQERSGFGKETQYF